This T cell receptor (beta chain) was recorded in a study of T cells in Graves' hyperthyroidism and ophthalmopathy. This CDR3 contains 13 residues. The V end was cut by 6 bases, the J end by 5 bases, with 13 bases between. A word on this clonotype: Its cognate antigen is unknown.

Study-level results: In blood, most of the thyroid clonotypes expanded above 0.001 were also present.

The investigators amplified TCR beta CDR3 regions from RNA transcripts. A set of HTBI primers served as the primers for a first-round RT-PCR of the TCR CDR3. One entry per CDR3 protein results from TCRdb running MiXCR on the multiplex PCR reads. This sample has roughly 500,000 distinct CDR3 sequences, with 40% to 50% found just once. Input material: peripheral blood or thyroid tissue (not recorded which). The source of this sequence is an adult woman with Graves' disease, either hyperthyroidism or ophthalmopathy (not recorded which). The chain recombines TRBV12-3 or TRBV12-4 with TRBJ2-5, with a weak D call TRBD1 (6 bases). CDR3 bases: TGTGCCAGCAGCACATCAGGGGCGGAGACCCAGTACTTC. This codes for CASSTSGAETQYF.